The T cell receptor beta chain described here comes from a study of vaccination and CD4 T cells after COVID-19. CD4+ T cells that had been cultured provided DNA sequenced with the Oncomine TCR Beta short-read assay. Via MiXCR, TCRdb re-called the PCR reads, giving one row per CDR3 protein. The sample lists about 5,500 distinct CDR3 sequences; roughly 70% were seen once. Details on this clonotype: The antigen remains undetermined.

This sample's treatment: roughly 11-day PBMC culture with coronavirus spike peptide pools or control peptides (ViraFEST assay). The clonotype originates from a human donor who had recovered from COVID-19. Material: CD4+ T cells from blood, cultured in vitro.

The CDR3 protein is CASSLDDRGPYGYTF. DNA for the CDR3: TGCGCCAGCAGCTTGGATGACAGGGGGCCCTATGGCTACACCTTC. The chain recombines TRBV5-1 with TRBJ1-2; TRBD1 aligns across 10 bases. The V gene's germline CDR1 is SGHRS and CDR2 YFSETQ. V lost 0 bases, J lost 4 bases, and 3 bases stayed unmatched. This CDR3 region has 15 residues.